This is a list of T cell receptor beta chains from one sample in a study of graft-versus-host responses after intestinal transplantation. No antigen has been identified for these receptors. Only in-frame clones appear in the TCRdb table, and some are missing; sequencing was by immunoSEQ multiplex PCR. Among roughly 25,000 clones listed, roughly 86% were seen once. The sample here was unstimulated CD8+ T cells sorted from spleen or lymph node cells, taken before transplant. Receptors originate from a human donor who was the organ donor for an intestinal transplant. The CDR3 runs from the conserved cysteine through the conserved F or W. Fields, in order: J gene, V gene, D gene, clone size, CDR3 protein, CDR3 DNA. A D gene is named only where the DNA matches it firmly. A row's size may be missing; if present it is once, few, many or a size class.

j_gene: TRBJ1-2
v_gene: TRBV29-1
d_gene: NA
abundance: NA
CDR3aa: CSVEDQEGEGYTF
CDR3nt: TGCAGCGTTGAAGATCAGGAGGGGGAAGGCTACACCTTC

j_gene: TRBJ2-7
v_gene: TRBV7-9
d_gene: NA
abundance: NA
CDR3aa: CASSLLDSSYEQYF
CDR3nt: TGTGCCAGCAGCTTATTGGATAGCTCCTACGAGCAGTACTTC

j_gene: TRBJ2-1
v_gene: TRBV25-1
d_gene: NA
abundance: NA
CDR3aa: CASSLQGAYNEQFF
CDR3nt: TGTGCCAGCAGTCTACAGGGTGCCTACAATGAGCAGTTCTTC

j_gene: TRBJ2-7
v_gene: TRBV30
d_gene: TRBD1
abundance: NA
CDR3aa: CAWEPGGGYEQYF
CDR3nt: TGTGCCTGGGAGCCAGGGGGTGGCTACGAGCAGTACTTC

j_gene: TRBJ2-1
v_gene: TRBV13
d_gene: TRBD1
abundance: NA
CDR3aa: CASSSPDRGRGEQFF
CDR3nt: TGTGCCAGCAGCTCCCCGGACAGGGGGCGAGGAGAGCAGTTCTTC

j_gene: TRBJ1-2
v_gene: TRBV13
d_gene: NA
abundance: NA
CDR3aa: CASSPRQGNYGYTF
CDR3nt: TGTGCCAGCAGCCCCCGGCAGGGTAACTATGGCTACACCTTC

j_gene: TRBJ2-1
v_gene: TRBV7-9
d_gene: NA
abundance: NA
CDR3aa: CASSLAPAGRSYNEQFF
CDR3nt: TGTGCCAGCAGCTTAGCGCCGGCGGGTCGCTCCTACAATGAGCAGTTCTTC

j_gene: TRBJ2-7
v_gene: TRBV12-5
d_gene: NA
abundance: NA
CDR3aa: CASGLVRGGARVFYEQYF
CDR3nt: TGTGCTAGTGGTTTGGTACGGGGTGGGGCGCGGGTATTTTACGAGCAGTACTTC

j_gene: TRBJ1-5
v_gene: TRBV21-1
d_gene: NA
abundance: few
CDR3aa: CASSKSREGRNQPQHF
CDR3nt: TGTGCCAGCAGCAAAAGCAGGGAAGGGCGGAATCAGCCCCAGCATTTT

j_gene: TRBJ2-7
v_gene: TRBV4-1
d_gene: NA
abundance: NA
CDR3aa: CASSQGDSSYEQYF
CDR3nt: TGCGCCAGCAGCCAAGGGGACTCCTCCTACGAGCAGTACTTC

j_gene: TRBJ1-5
v_gene: TRBV19
d_gene: NA
abundance: few
CDR3aa: CASTPGTRGNQPQHF
CDR3nt: TGTGCCAGTACGCCAGGGACAAGGGGCAATCAGCCCCAGCATTTT

j_gene: TRBJ2-4
v_gene: TRBV13
d_gene: TRBD2
abundance: once
CDR3aa: CASSPGTSGTKNIQYF
CDR3nt: TGTGCCAGCAGCCCCGGGACTAGCGGGACCAAAAACATTCAGTACTTC

j_gene: TRBJ1-1
v_gene: TRBV27
d_gene: NA
abundance: NA
CDR3aa: CASSLADSTSEAFF
CDR3nt: TGTGCCAGCAGTTTGGCTGACAGCACCTCTGAAGCTTTCTTT

j_gene: TRBJ2-7
v_gene: TRBV2
d_gene: NA
abundance: NA
CDR3aa: CASKTLEQYF
CDR3nt: TGTGCCAGCAAGACTCTCGAGCAGTACTTC

j_gene: TRBJ2-6
v_gene: TRBV30
d_gene: NA
abundance: NA
CDR3aa: CAWSWDSGANVLTF
CDR3nt: TGTGCCTGGTCCTGGGACTCTGGGGCCAACGTCCTGACTTTC

j_gene: TRBJ1-4
v_gene: TRBV5-4
d_gene: TRBD1
abundance: NA
CDR3aa: CASSLAGGAEKLFF
CDR3nt: TGTGCCAGCAGCTTGGCAGGGGGCGCTGAAAAACTGTTTTTT

j_gene: TRBJ2-7
v_gene: TRBV27
d_gene: TRBD2
abundance: NA
CDR3aa: CASSHDGTSSYEQYF
CDR3nt: TGTGCCAGCAGCCATGACGGGACTAGCAGCTACGAGCAGTACTTC

j_gene: TRBJ1-5
v_gene: TRBV11-2
d_gene: NA
abundance: NA
CDR3aa: CASSLEAANQPQHF
CDR3nt: TGTGCCAGCAGCTTAGAGGCAGCGAATCAGCCCCAGCATTTT

j_gene: TRBJ2-7
v_gene: TRBV19
d_gene: NA
abundance: NA
CDR3aa: CASSGGSGAYEQYF
CDR3nt: TGTGCCAGTAGTGGGGGGAGTGGGGCCTACGAGCAGTACTTC

j_gene: TRBJ2-7
v_gene: TRBV18
d_gene: NA
abundance: NA
CDR3aa: CASSPPETYEQYF
CDR3nt: TGTGCCAGCTCACCACCGGAGACCTACGAGCAGTACTTC

j_gene: TRBJ2-5
v_gene: TRBV15
d_gene: NA
abundance: few
CDR3aa: CATSSDRLGPETQYF
CDR3nt: TGTGCCACCAGCAGTGATCGGTTGGGTCCTGAGACCCAGTACTTC

j_gene: TRBJ2-3
v_gene: TRBV7-6
d_gene: TRBD2
abundance: NA
CDR3aa: CASSLTSKREIHRDTQYF
CDR3nt: TGTGCCAGCAGCTTAACGTCCAAGCGGGAGATCCATAGAGATACGCAGTATTTT

j_gene: TRBJ2-7
v_gene: TRBV11-2
d_gene: NA
abundance: once
CDR3aa: CASSRDGYEQYF
CDR3nt: TGTGCCAGCAGCCGGGACGGCTACGAGCAGTACTTC

j_gene: TRBJ2-1
v_gene: TRBV20-1
d_gene: NA
abundance: once
CDR3aa: CSASYAEQFF
CDR3nt: TGCAGTGCTAGTTATGCTGAGCAGTTCTTC

j_gene: TRBJ1-2
v_gene: TRBV4-3
d_gene: NA
abundance: NA
CDR3aa: CASSQDQGGFYGYTF
CDR3nt: TGCGCCAGCAGCCAAGATCAAGGAGGATTCTATGGCTACACCTTC

j_gene: TRBJ1-2
v_gene: TRBV7-2
d_gene: TRBD1
abundance: NA
CDR3aa: CASSLDGTGSNGYTF
CDR3nt: TGTGCCAGCAGCTTAGATGGGACAGGGTCAAATGGCTACACCTTC

j_gene: TRBJ2-3
v_gene: TRBV10-3
d_gene: TRBD2
abundance: NA
CDR3aa: CAISGGADTQYF
CDR3nt: TGTGCCATTAGCGGGGGGGCAGATACGCAGTATTTT

j_gene: TRBJ2-4
v_gene: TRBV7-9
d_gene: TRBD1
abundance: NA
CDR3aa: CASSSRDRGLRDIQYF
CDR3nt: TGTGCCAGCAGCTCCCGGGACAGGGGGCTTCGTGACATTCAGTACTTC

j_gene: TRBJ2-5
v_gene: TRBV14
d_gene: NA
abundance: NA
CDR3aa: CASSQDDVSSLQETQYF
CDR3nt: TGTGCCAGCAGCCAAGATGACGTCTCATCTCTACAAGAGACCCAGTACTTC

j_gene: TRBJ2-1
v_gene: TRBV5-1
d_gene: NA
abundance: few
CDR3aa: CASRPLGTNNEQFF
CDR3nt: TGCGCCAGCAGACCCCTAGGAACAAACAATGAGCAGTTCTTC